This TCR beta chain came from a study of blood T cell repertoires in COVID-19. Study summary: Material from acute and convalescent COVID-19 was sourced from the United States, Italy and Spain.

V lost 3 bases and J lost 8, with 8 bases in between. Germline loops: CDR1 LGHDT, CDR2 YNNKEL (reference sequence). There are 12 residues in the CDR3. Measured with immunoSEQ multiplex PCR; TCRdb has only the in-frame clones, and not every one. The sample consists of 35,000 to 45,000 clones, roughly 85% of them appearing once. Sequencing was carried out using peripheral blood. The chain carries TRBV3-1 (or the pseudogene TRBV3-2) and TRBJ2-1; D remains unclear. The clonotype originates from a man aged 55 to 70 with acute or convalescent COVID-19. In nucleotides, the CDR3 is TGTGCCAGCAGCCACTCCCGCGATGAGCAGTTCTTC. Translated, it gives CASSHSRDEQFF.